This T cell receptor beta chain originates from a study of T cell responses to AZD1222 COVID-19 vaccine. CDR1 MNHEY and CDR2 SMNVEV come from the germline V gene (reference sequence). The V gene end was trimmed by 6 bases and the J gene end by 9 bases; junction bases not matched to a gene: 6. This CDR3 has 15 residues. TCRdb keeps only in-frame clones here, not all; method: immunoSEQ multiplex PCR. The data show over 150,000 clones, about nine tenths seen once. The V and J genes are TRBV27 and TRBJ1-6, with TRBD1 identical over 12 bases. This material consisted of peripheral blood, taken on day 0 of AZD1222 vaccination. This receptor was identified in an adult in good health. The CDR3 region has the DNA TGTGCCAGCAGCCCTGGGACAGGGGGCACTTCACCCCTCCACTTT. Protein: CASSPGTGGTSPLHF.